The clone carrying this TCR beta chain was detected once. Its antigen is currently unknown. Criteria for exclusion of patients were uncontrolled infection, other autoimmune disease, pregnancy or lactation. RNA transcripts served as the template for amplifying TCR beta CDR3 regions. The HTBI primer set drove a first-round RT-PCR of the TCR CDR3. Via MiXCR, TCRdb re-called the multiplex PCR reads, giving one row per CDR3 protein. Here the sample spans 360,000 or so distinct CDR3 sequences, about a sixth being singletons. These data originate in a study of T cells in Graves' hyperthyroidism and ophthalmopathy. Overall study results and limits: In validation, the model predicted ophthalmopathy. These predictions came a median about 6 months before onset. Patients with ophthalmopathy were separated from those with stable hyperthyroidism by a 13 V-J model.

Input material: blood. This sequence was found in a woman aged 40 to 50 with Graves' ophthalmopathy.

The CDR3 DNA reads as TGTGCCATCAGTGACCCGCGTCGGGGACAGGGTCCCTACGAGCAGTACTTC. Translating it yields CAISDPRRGQGPYEQYF. This chain links TRBV10-3 with TRBJ2-7, with 9 nucleotides matching TRBD1. The CDR3 is 17 amino acids. J gave up 2 bases and V 3 bases, and 11 bases lay outside the gene matches. Per germline, CDR1 ENHRY and CDR2 SYGVKD.